The T cell receptor (beta chain) under discussion was sequenced for a study of regulatory T cells in long-lasting Graves disease (dated by TCRdb to the early 2020s). Regarding the complete study: Patients with newly diagnosed Graves' disease had been on antithyroid drugs for under 3 months. The study was registered as a clinical trial and conducted in China. Patients with persistent Graves' disease were compared with patients with newly diagnosed Graves' disease using TCR sequencing and RNA sequencing of peripheral blood. A total of about 35 samples underwent TCR sequencing, from about 13 patients with persistent Graves' disease and 20 or so patients with newly diagnosed Graves' disease.

Per the germline V gene (reference sequence), MNHEY is the CDR1 and SMNVEV is the CDR2. The CDR3 holds 16 amino acids from the cysteine to the phenylalanine. Only the CDR3 portion is preserved as DNA: 48 bases, with reading frame beginning at the first base. V is clipped by 3 bases and J by 0 bases, and the sequence between their germline boundaries is 13 bases long. What the study reported, not specific to this receptor: Only the TCR beta chain was sequenced and analyzed. The authors noted that the small sample size was a limitation that may lower accuracy. TRBV28, TRBJ1-2 and TRBJ2-5 were preferentially used in persistent disease, while TRBV20-1 and TRBJ2-1 were favored in newly diagnosed disease. Only peripheral blood was studied, because thyroid tissue, the primary lesion, was inaccessible. A larger number of public clonotypes was shared among persistent patients (about 2,700) than among newly diagnosed patients (approximately 1,000). Lower TCR Shannon entropy and fewer highly expanded clones were observed in persistent Graves' disease patients than in newly diagnosed patients, which suggested clonal expansion.

Ten or more counts support this clonotype. The specificity of this receptor is unknown. One base away there is no much larger clone; base qualities are not given. The sample's time point label, in plain terms: newly diagnosed GD, antithyroid drugs for less than 3 months. RNA was extracted from PBMCs in TRIzol for both TCR sequencing and RNA sequencing. Graves' disease was diagnosed according to American Thyroid Association guidelines. Patients for the study were recruited at an endocrinology department in Xi'an, China. From each patient, about 9.7 milliliters of peripheral blood was collected into an EDTA anticoagulant tube. Ficoll Paque Plus density gradient separation was used to isolate PBMCs, and no additional T cell sorting was done. An Agilent 2100 Bioanalyzer and agarose gel were used to assess RNA quality, and a NanoDrop 2000 was used to measure RNA concentration. The method was multiplex PCR. Sequencing relied on an Illumina HiSeq 4000. CDR3 regions were amplified by Arm-PCR with iRepertoire HTBI primers to construct TCR beta libraries. Gel purification was performed on PCR products prior to sequencing. The original pipeline was this. A total of under 80 TRBV and approximately 15 TRBJ segments were identified across samples and were used for gene usage analysis of CDR3 amino acid clonotypes. COPE and FqMerger were used to merge filtered high-quality paired reads into contigs. BLAST was used to align contigs to IMGT TRBV, TRBD and TRBJ reference genes, and CDR3 was defined according to IMGT. Clonotypes above 0.1% frequency were classified as highly expanded clones. Repertoire diversity was measured by Shannon entropy, and V-J evenness by the Gini coefficient. Clonotypes shared by more than one individual were considered public. TCRdb reanalyzed the raw reads on its own, using fastp at Q25 for trimming and MiXCR for clone calling, and kept in-frame beta chains. Entries are consolidated by CDR3 protein sequence, retaining the most common genes and DNA. These V and J calls originate from TCRdb's pipeline instead of the authors' own analysis. This sample lists just over 600,000 distinct CDR3 sequences; 15% to 20% were detected once. Jointly, the top ten make up 18% of the sample.

Separately, the same data were catalogued under a study of T cells in Graves' hyperthyroidism and ophthalmopathy. From the second report: A patient counted as having stable Graves' hyperthyroidism if no progression to ophthalmopathy occurred over 18 months of follow-up. Hyperthyroidism patients were newly diagnosed, had a disease duration of under 2 months, and were aged 18 to 65 years. Any patient with an uncontrolled infection, another autoimmune disease, pregnancy or lactation was excluded. Clinical symptoms, serum thyroxine and TRAb, thyroid ultrasound, and orbital computed tomography formed the basis for the diagnoses. A first-round RT-PCR of the TCR CDR3 used the HTBI primer set with the Qiagen OneStep RT-PCR kit. Most expanded thyroid clonotypes (frequency above 0.001) were also detected in blood, a finding suggesting that blood repertoires may reflect thyroid immune responses. Ophthalmopathy was separated from stable hyperthyroidism by a 13 V-J signature model, with just over 85% sensitivity and 81% to 83% specificity obtained in cross-validation and 80%/75% obtained in testing. During validation, the model predicted progression to ophthalmopathy a median of roughly 7.1 months ahead of onset, with just under 71% sensitivity and roughly 75% specificity. To identify distinguishing TCR V-J signatures, a discovery cohort of around 100 patients was used, comprising some 45 with Graves' ophthalmopathy and around 57 with stable Graves' hyperthyroidism. Whether ophthalmopathy could be predicted prospectively was tested in an independent validation cohort made up of 18 to 20 hyperthyroidism patients plus 17 patients who later progressed to ophthalmopathy. The approximately 98 discovery patients were randomly divided into training and test sets at a 7:3 ratio. The study also compared thyroid tissue and blood T-cell repertoires from about 6 Graves' hyperthyroidism patients. Once sampling was done, hyperthyroidism patients were given methimazole at a starting dose of 30 mg daily, whereas ophthalmopathy patients were given high-dose intravenous methylprednisolone. A second multiplex PCR round built the libraries, followed by size selection and purification. Libraries were sequenced paired-end with 100 bp reads on an Illumina HiSeq2000. Raw data were processed with SOAPnuke, discarding reads with adapters, uncalled bases, mean Phred below 15, or no exact constant-primer or identifier match. High-quality paired reads were merged using COPE v1.2.5, and each unique nucleotide sequence was defined as a clonotype. Clonotypes were aligned to IMGT TRBV, TRBD and TRBJ reference segments using MiTCR v1.1. The analysis was restricted to V-J combinations with a frequency above 0.0001, which together covered 99.2% of the repertoires. The TCS score was defined as F50 (clonal expansion) divided by E x V (chaos), with BLOSUM62-based TCRdist calculated between CDR3 peptides within each V-J. Welch's t-statistics and random forest reduced roughly 530 V-J features to 10 to 15, which were used in a naive Bayes classifier (R e1071). Sample size was not statistically predetermined, and blinding of investigators to group allocation was not performed. The paper describes TCR Vbeta CDR3 sequencing of roughly 130 peripheral blood samples, made up of approximately 40 ophthalmopathy patients, over 70 hyperthyroidism patients and around 17 progressor patients.

The material was peripheral blood mononuclear cells (PBMCs), obtained at new diagnosis, from a patient treated with antithyroid drugs. This sequence was found in a woman in her 30s with Graves disease. Donor details come from another sample of the same person, matched by shared clones. The chain links TRBV27 with TRBJ2-3, with the D gene not clear enough to name. The DNA sequence follows: TGTGCCAGCAGTTTTAATTCGGTGCAGAGCACAGATACGCAGTATTTT. Its protein reads: CASSFNSVQSTDTQYF.